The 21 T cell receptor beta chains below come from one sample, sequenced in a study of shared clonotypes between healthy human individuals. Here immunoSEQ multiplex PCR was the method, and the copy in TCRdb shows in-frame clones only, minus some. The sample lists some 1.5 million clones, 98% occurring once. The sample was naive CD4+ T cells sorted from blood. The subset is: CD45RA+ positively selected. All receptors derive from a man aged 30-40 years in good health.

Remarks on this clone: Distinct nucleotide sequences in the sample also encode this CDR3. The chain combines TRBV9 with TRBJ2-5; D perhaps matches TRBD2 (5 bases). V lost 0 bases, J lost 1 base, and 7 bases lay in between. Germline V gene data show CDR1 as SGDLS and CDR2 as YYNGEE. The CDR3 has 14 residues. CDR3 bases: TGTGCCAGCAGCGTAGGCGGACTCCAAGAGACCCAGTACTTC. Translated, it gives CASSVGGLQETQYF.

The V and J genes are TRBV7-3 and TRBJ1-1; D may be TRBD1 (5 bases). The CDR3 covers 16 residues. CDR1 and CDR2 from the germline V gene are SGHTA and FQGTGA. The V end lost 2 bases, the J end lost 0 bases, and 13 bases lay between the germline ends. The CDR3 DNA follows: TGTGCCAGCAGCTTATCGGGGGTCAACATGAACACTGAAGCTTTCTTT. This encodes CASSLSGVNMNTEAFF. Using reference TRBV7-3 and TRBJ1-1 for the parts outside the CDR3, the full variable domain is GAGVSQTPSNKVTEKGKYVELRCDPISGHTALYWYRQSLGQGPEFLIYFQGTGAADDSGLPNDRFFAVRPEGSVSTLKIQRTERGDSAVYLCASSLSGVNMNTEAFFGQGTRLTVV.

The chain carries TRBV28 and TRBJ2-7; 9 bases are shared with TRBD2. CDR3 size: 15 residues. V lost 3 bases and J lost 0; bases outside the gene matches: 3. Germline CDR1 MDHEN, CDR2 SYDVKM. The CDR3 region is CASSFSGSSSYEQYF. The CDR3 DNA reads TGTGCCAGCAGTTTTAGCGGGAGTAGCTCCTACGAGCAGTACTTC. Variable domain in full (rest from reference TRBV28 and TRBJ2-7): DVKVTQSSRYLVKRTGEKVFLECVQDMDHENMFWYRQDPGLGLRLIYFSYDVKMKEKGDIPEGYSVSREKKERFSLILESASTNQTSMYLCASSFSGSSSYEQYFGPGTRLTVT.

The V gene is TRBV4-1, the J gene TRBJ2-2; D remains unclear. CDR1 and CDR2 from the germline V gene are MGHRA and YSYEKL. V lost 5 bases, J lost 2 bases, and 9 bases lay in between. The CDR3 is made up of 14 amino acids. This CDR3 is CASSWADNTGELFF. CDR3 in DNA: TGCGCCAGCAGCTGGGCGGATAACACCGGGGAGCTGTTTTTT.

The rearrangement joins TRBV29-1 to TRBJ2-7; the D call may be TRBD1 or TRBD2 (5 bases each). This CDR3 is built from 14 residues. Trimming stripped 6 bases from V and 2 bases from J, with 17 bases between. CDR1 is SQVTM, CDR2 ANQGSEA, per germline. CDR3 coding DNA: TGCAGCGTCGGCCCTGGGGGAAGCCCCTACGAGCAGTACTTC. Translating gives CSVGPGGSPYEQYF.

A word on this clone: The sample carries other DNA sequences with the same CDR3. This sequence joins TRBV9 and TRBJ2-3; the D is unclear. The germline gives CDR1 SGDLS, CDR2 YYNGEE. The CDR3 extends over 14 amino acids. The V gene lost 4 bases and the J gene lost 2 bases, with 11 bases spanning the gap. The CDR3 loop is CASSPAPSTDTQYF. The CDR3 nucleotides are TGTGCCAGCAGCCCAGCCCCTTCCACAGATACGCAGTATTTT. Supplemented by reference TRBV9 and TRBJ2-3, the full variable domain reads DSGVTQTPKHLITATGQRVTLRCSPRSGDLSVYWYQQSLDQGLQFLIQYYNGEERAKGNILERFSAQQFPDLHSELNLSSLELGDSALYFCASSPAPSTDTQYFGPGTRLTVL.

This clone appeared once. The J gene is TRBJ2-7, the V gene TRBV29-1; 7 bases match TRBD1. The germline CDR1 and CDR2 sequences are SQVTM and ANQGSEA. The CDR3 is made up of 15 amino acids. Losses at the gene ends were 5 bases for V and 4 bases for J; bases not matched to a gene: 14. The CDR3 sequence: CSVQPSDRLGYEQYF. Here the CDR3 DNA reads TGCAGCGTTCAACCCTCGGACAGGCTTGGATACGAGCAGTACTTC.

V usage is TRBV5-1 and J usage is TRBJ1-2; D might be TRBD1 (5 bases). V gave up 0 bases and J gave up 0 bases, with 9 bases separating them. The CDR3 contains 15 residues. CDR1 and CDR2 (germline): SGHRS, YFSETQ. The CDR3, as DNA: TGCGCCAGCAGCTTGGAAAGGGGAACTAACTATGGCTACACCTTC. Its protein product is CASSLERGTNYGYTF. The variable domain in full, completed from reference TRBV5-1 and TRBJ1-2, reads KAGVTQTPRYLIKTRGQQVTLSCSPISGHRSVSWYQQTPGQGLQFLFEYFSETQRNKGNFPGRFSGRQFSNSRSEMNVSTLELGDSALYLCASSLERGTNYGYTFGSGTRLTVV.

CDR3 sequence (DNA): TGCGCCAGCAGCTTTGGACAGGGGTACACCGGGGAGCTGTTTTTT. It yields the protein CASSFGQGYTGELFF. The chain links TRBV5-1 to TRBJ2-2; TRBD1 matches at 9 bases. This CDR3 region has 15 residues. V lost 2 bases and J lost 3; bases outside the gene matches: 2. Germline CDR1 is SGHRS and CDR2 is YFSETQ. Filled out from reference TRBV5-1 and TRBJ2-2, the complete variable domain reads KAGVTQTPRYLIKTRGQQVTLSCSPISGHRSVSWYQQTPGQGLQFLFEYFSETQRNKGNFPGRFSGRQFSNSRSEMNVSTLELGDSALYLCASSFGQGYTGELFFGEGSRLTVL.

CDR3 sequence reads: CASSQAGAKETQYF. CDR3 DNA: TGTGCCAGCAGCCAAGCCGGTGCGAAAGAGACCCAGTACTTC. The chain is built from TRBV14 and TRBJ2-5; D unresolved. The CDR3 has 14 residues. The V gene's germline CDR1 is SGHDN and CDR2 FVKESK. Deletions cut 1 base from V and 3 bases from J, with 9 bases between.

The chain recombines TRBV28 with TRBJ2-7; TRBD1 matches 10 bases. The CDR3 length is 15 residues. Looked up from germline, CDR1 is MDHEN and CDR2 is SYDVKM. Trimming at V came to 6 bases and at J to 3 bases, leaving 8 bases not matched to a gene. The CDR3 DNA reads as TGTGCCAGCAGCAGTCGGGACAGGGGAAACTACGAGCAGTACTTC. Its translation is CASSSRDRGNYEQYF.

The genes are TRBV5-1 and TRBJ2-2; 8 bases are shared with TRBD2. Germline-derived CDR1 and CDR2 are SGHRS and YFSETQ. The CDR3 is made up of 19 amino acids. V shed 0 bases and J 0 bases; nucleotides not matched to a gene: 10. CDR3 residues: CASSLAPSGSVPNTGELFF. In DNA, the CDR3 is TGCGCCAGCAGCTTGGCTCCAAGCGGGAGTGTCCCGAACACCGGGGAGCTGTTTTTT.

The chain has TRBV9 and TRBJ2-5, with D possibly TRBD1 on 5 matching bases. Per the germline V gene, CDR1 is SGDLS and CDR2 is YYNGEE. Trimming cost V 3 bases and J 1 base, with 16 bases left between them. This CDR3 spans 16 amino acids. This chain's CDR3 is CASSGPHRQGQETQYF. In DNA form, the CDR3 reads TGTGCCAGCAGCGGGCCCCACCGGCAGGGCCAAGAGACCCAGTACTTC.

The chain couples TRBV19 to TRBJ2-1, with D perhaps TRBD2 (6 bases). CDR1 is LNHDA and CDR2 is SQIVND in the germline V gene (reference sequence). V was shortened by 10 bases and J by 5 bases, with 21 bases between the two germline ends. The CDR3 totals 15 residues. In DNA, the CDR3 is TGTGCCACTTCGGGGTTGGGACTGCCCGACAATGAGCAGTTCTTC. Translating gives CATSGLGLPDNEQFF.

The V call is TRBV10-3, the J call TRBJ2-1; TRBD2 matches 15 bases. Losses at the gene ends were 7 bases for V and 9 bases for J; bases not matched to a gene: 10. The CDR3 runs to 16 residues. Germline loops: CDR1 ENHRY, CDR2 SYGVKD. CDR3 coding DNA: TGTGCCATCATTAGCGGACTAGCGGGAGGGCAGGGTGAGCAGTTCTTC. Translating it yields CAIISGLAGGQGEQFF.

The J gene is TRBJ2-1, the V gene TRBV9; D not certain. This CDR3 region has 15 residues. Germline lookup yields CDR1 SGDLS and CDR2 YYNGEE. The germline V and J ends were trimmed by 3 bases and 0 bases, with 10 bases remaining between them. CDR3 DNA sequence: TGTGCCAGCAGCGCCGATGGTTCCTCCTACAATGAGCAGTTCTTC. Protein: CASSADGSSYNEQFF.

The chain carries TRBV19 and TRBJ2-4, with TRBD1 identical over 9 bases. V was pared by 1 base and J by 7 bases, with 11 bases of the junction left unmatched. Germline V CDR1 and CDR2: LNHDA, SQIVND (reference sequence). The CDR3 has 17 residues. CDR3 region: CASSIGIIRDRVNIQYF. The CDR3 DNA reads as TGTGCCAGTAGTATAGGTATAATCCGGGACAGGGTGAACATTCAGTACTTC. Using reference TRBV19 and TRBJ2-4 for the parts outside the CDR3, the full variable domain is DGGITQSPKYLFRKEGQNVTLSCEQNLNHDAMYWYRQDPGQGLRLIYYSQIVNDFQKGDIAEGYSVSREKKESFPLTVTSAQKNPTAFYLCASSIGIIRDRVNIQYFGAGTRLSVL.

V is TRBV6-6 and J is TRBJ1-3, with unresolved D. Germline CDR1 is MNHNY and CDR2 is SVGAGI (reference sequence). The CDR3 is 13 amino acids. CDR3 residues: CGSTLSSGNTIYF. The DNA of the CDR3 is TGTGGGTCTACCCTCTCTTCTGGAAACACCATATATTTT.

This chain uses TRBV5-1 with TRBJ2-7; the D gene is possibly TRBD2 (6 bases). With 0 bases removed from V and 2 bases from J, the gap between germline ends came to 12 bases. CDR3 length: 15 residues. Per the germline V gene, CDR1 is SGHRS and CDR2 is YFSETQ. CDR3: CASSLGPSEAYEQYF. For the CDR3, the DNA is TGCGCCAGCAGCTTGGGGCCTAGCGAGGCCTACGAGCAGTACTTC.

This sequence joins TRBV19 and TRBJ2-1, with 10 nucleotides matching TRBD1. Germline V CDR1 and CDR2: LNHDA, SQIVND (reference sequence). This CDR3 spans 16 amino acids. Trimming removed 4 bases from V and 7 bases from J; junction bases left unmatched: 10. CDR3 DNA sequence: TGTGCCAGTAGTACCCAAGACAGGGGGCGCCTTAATGAGCAGTTCTTC. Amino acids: CASSTQDRGRLNEQFF.

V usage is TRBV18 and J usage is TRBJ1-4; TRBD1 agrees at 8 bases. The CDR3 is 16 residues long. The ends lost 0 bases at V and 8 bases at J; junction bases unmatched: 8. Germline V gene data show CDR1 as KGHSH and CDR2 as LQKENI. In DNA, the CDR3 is TGTGCCAGCTCACCACCTGGGACAGGCCCCGGCGAAAAACTGTTTTTT. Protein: CASSPPGTGPGEKLFF.